A single sample is the source of the 24 T cell receptor beta chains below, sequenced in a study of blood T cell repertoires in COVID-19. The table came from immunoSEQ multiplex PCR; TCRdb's copy has only in-frame clones and leaves some out. The sample yields about 180,000 clones, approximately 83% seen once. The sample comprised peripheral blood. These receptors were taken from a human donor in a cohort sampled during active COVID-19.

This clone came up once. The chain couples TRBV6-5 to TRBJ2-7, with 7 bases identical to TRBD1. J was trimmed by 2 bases and V by 5 bases; bases with no gene match: 6. Germline V lookup: CDR1 MNHEY, CDR2 SVGAGI. This CDR3 has 14 residues. CDR3 amino acids: CASSIQGSTYEQYF. CDR3 sequence (DNA): TGTGCCAGCAGTATACAGGGGTCGACCTACGAGCAGTACTTC.

The V call is TRBV19, the J call TRBJ1-1; D not certain. CDR1 LNHDA and CDR2 SQIVND come from the germline V gene (reference sequence). There are 12 residues in the CDR3. V gave up 5 bases and J gave up 4 bases, with 8 bases separating them. CDR3: CASSLGVTEAFF. The DNA of the CDR3 is TGTGCCAGTAGTCTCGGGGTCACTGAAGCTTTCTTT.

The CDR3 nucleotides read TGTGCCAGCAGCCCCCTCCAGACAGGGGGCCTTAATTCACCCCTCCACTTT. Its protein is CASSPLQTGGLNSPLHF. V usage is TRBV3-1 (or the pseudogene TRBV3-2) and J usage is TRBJ1-6, with 10 bases matching TRBD1. V lost 4 bases, J lost 6 bases, and 9 bases stayed unmatched. CDR3 length equals 17 residues. CDR1 is LGHDT and CDR2 is YNNKEL in the germline V gene (reference sequence).

The V call is TRBV28, the J call TRBJ1-5; no firm D call. The CDR3 contains 14 residues. In germline, CDR1 is MDHEN, CDR2 SYDVKM. Between the trimmed V and J ends, which lost 1 base and 2 bases, there was a span of 6 bases. The CDR3 here is CASSLSVGNQPQHF. The CDR3 DNA reads as TGTGCCAGCAGTTTATCGGTGGGCAATCAGCCCCAGCATTTT. The full variable domain, in which reference TRBV28 and TRBJ1-5 provide the parts outside the CDR3, is DVKVTQSSRYLVKRTGEKVFLECVQDMDHENMFWYRQDPGLGLRLIYFSYDVKMKEKGDIPEGYSVSREKKERFSLILESASTNQTSMYLCASSLSVGNQPQHFGDGTRLSIL.

The chain couples TRBV6-2 or TRBV6-3 to TRBJ2-6, with D unresolved. The CDR3 has 15 amino acids. The V end was cut by 4 bases, the J end by 4 bases, with 11 bases between. Germline loops: CDR1 MNHEY, CDR2 SVGEGT. Here the CDR3 reads CASSSHRRGANVLTF. The CDR3 DNA follows: TGTGCCAGCAGTTCCCACAGACGCGGGGCCAACGTCCTGACTTTC.

The chain uses TRBV9 and TRBJ2-4, with D maybe TRBD2 (6 bases). The germline CDR1 and CDR2 sequences are SGDLS and YYNGEE. The CDR3 length is 17 residues. V lost 0 bases to trimming and J lost 6 bases, with 19 bases between them. Here the CDR3 DNA reads TGTGCCAGCAGCGTAGAGCAGGGAGGAGGGATGTTAAACATTCAGTACTTC. Protein: CASSVEQGGGMLNIQYF.

There are a few counts of this clone. DNA for the CDR3: TGCAGCGTTGGGGCCACAACAAAGGCTGGAGCTTTCTTT. Amino acid sequence: CSVGATTKAGAFF. The chain links TRBV29-1 to TRBJ1-1; D ambiguous. The CDR3 sequence is 13 residues long. Germline values: CDR1 SQVTM, CDR2 ANQGSEA. Trimming removed 4 bases at V and 10 bases at J, with 19 bases between.

J is TRBJ2-3 and V is TRBV18; TRBD2 agrees at 12 bases. Losses at the gene ends were 3 bases for V and 1 base for J; bases not matched to a gene: 8. The CDR3 extends over 18 amino acids. Germline lookup yields CDR1 KGHSH and CDR2 LQKENI. The CDR3 loop is CASSPGLAGTGGTDTQYF. CDR3 coding DNA: TGTGCCAGCTCACCCGGACTAGCGGGGACCGGGGGCACAGATACGCAGTATTTT.

The J gene is TRBJ2-1, the V gene TRBV29-1; maybe TRBD2 (6 bases). V gave up 4 bases and J gave up 1 base, with 11 bases separating them. The CDR3 covers 14 residues. Germline CDR1 SQVTM, CDR2 ANQGSEA. The CDR3 DNA is TGCAGCGTTGCCGGGAGTGGGTCCTACAATGAGCAGTTCTTC. Encoded protein: CSVAGSGSYNEQFF.

The gene calls are TRBV19 and TRBJ1-3; D perhaps matches TRBD1 (5 bases). V dropped 0 bases and J dropped 6 bases, with 12 bases sitting between them. Germline assignment: CDR1 LNHDA and CDR2 SQIVND (reference sequence). CDR3 length: 15 residues. In DNA, the CDR3 is TGTGCCAGTAGTATAGAACAGGCCGGAATAAACACCATATATTTT. It is translated as CASSIEQAGINTIYF.

This chain links TRBV25-1 with TRBJ1-1; D might be TRBD1 (5 bases). Trimming removed 7 bases at V and 4 bases at J, with 19 bases between. Per germline, CDR1 MGHDK and CDR2 SYGVNS. The CDR3 has 15 residues. CDR3 protein: CASTQSGARGTEAFF. As DNA, the CDR3 is TGTGCCAGCACCCAGAGTGGGGCAAGAGGCACTGAAGCTTTCTTT.

The rearrangement links TRBV2 to TRBJ1-1; a weak D match, TRBD1 (6 bases). This CDR3 is built from 16 residues. V dropped 5 bases and J dropped 1 base, with 17 bases sitting between them. Germline V gives CDR1 SNHLY, CDR2 FYNNEI. CDR3 sequence (DNA): TGTGCCAGCAGTCCCGTCGAACACAGGGAGAACACTGAAGCTTTCTTT. Protein product: CASSPVEHRENTEAFF.

The chain joins TRBV6-8 to TRBJ2-7; 9 nucleotides line up with TRBD1. The trim removed 2 bases at V and 3 bases at J, leaving 20 bases unmatched. Germline V gene lookup returns CDR1 MNHGY and CDR2 SAAAGT. The CDR3 totals 20 residues. The DNA of the CDR3 is TGTGCCAGCAGTTACACCCTTCAGTTGGTAGGGGACAGGGTCCGCTACGAGCAGTACTTC. It is translated as CASSYTLQLVGDRVRYEQYF.

This chain connects TRBV11-2 to TRBJ1-1; maybe TRBD1 (6 bases). The CDR3 totals 17 residues. The V end was cut by 1 base, the J end by 1 base, with 16 bases between. Germline V gene data show CDR1 as SGHAT and CDR2 as FQNNGV. CDR3 sequence reads: CASSLVMWGRRNTEAFF. CDR3 DNA: TGTGCCAGCAGCTTAGTTATGTGGGGGCGCAGGAACACTGAAGCTTTCTTT.

The chain has TRBV6-5 and TRBJ2-1, with 10 nucleotides matching TRBD2. After removal of 6 bases from V and 6 bases from J, the junction contained 8 bases not matched to a gene. Germline loops: CDR1 MNHEY, CDR2 SVGAGI. This CDR3 has 15 residues. The CDR3 sequence is CASSASGRVGNEQFF. CDR3 nucleotide sequence: TGTGCCAGCAGCGCGAGCGGGAGGGTGGGCAATGAGCAGTTCTTC.

The count of this clone is one. V gene TRBV27 combines with J gene TRBJ2-5; D gene unclear. The V gene lost 5 bases and the J gene lost 2 bases, with 15 bases spanning the gap. This CDR3 comprises 15 residues. From germline, CDR1 is MNHEY and CDR2 SMNVEV (reference sequence). The CDR3 coding sequence is TGTGCCAGCAGTCGGTCCCCAAGATCACAAGAGACCCAGTACTTC. Its translation is CASSRSPRSQETQYF.

The genes are TRBV7-6 and TRBJ2-3, with D maybe TRBD2 (6 bases). The germline V and J ends were trimmed by 5 bases and 5 bases, with 11 bases remaining between them. Germline V lookup: CDR1 SGHVS, CDR2 FNYEAQ. The CDR3 runs 13 residues. CDR3 nucleotides: TGTGCCAGCAGCCCGGGAGTAGGAGATACGCAGTATTTT. Amino acid sequence: CASSPGVGDTQYF. Drawing the rest from reference TRBV7-6 and TRBJ2-3, the complete variable domain is GAGVSQSPRYKVTKRGQDVALRCDPISGHVSLYWYRQALGQGPEFLTYFNYEAQQDKSGLPNDRFSAERPEGSISTLTIQRTEQRDSAMYRCASSPGVGDTQYFGPGTRLTVL.

The CDR3 spells CASSVVLGGSYEQYF. CDR3 in DNA: TGTGCCAGCAGCGTAGTGCTGGGGGGGTCCTACGAGCAGTACTTC. The gene calls are TRBV9 and TRBJ2-7; 7 bases align to TRBD2. Germline assignment: CDR1 SGDLS and CDR2 YYNGEE. The CDR3 is made up of 15 amino acids. V lost 0 bases, J lost 1 base, and 4 bases stayed unmatched.

The V gene is TRBV4-1, the J gene TRBJ1-1; possibly TRBD1 for D (6 bases). The CDR3 length is 15 residues. Trimming removed 4 bases from V and 4 bases from J, with 16 bases in between. Per germline, CDR1 MGHRA and CDR2 YSYEKL. CDR3 coding DNA: TGCGCCAGCAGCCCCCCCCCGGGGGGCGGCACTGAAGCTTTCTTT. Protein: CASSPPPGGGTEAFF.

The chain carries TRBV25-1 and TRBJ2-7; 10 bases agree with TRBD1. The CDR3 is 16 residues long. Trimming cost V 4 bases and J 1 base; bases outside gene matches: 7. CDR1 is MGHDK and CDR2 is SYGVNS in the germline V gene. CDR3 sequence (DNA): TGTGCCAGCAGTGGCCCCGGGACAGGGGTGTCCTACGAGCAGTACTTC. As protein: CASSGPGTGVSYEQYF.

The chain has TRBV4-1 and TRBJ2-3, with a tentative D call TRBD2 (6 bases). Germline-derived CDR1 and CDR2 are MGHRA and YSYEKL. V gave up 1 base and J gave up 5 bases, with 13 bases separating them. This CDR3 is 15 amino acids long. CDR3 residues: CASSQAGRGQDTQYF. The CDR3 nucleotides are TGCGCCAGCAGCCAAGCCGGGAGAGGGCAAGATACGCAGTATTTT.

This chain uses TRBV5-1 with TRBJ2-7; D may be TRBD2 (5 bases). Germline values: CDR1 SGHRS, CDR2 YFSETQ. The V and J ends lost 7 bases and 5 bases respectively, with 10 bases between them. CDR3 length equals 11 residues. CDR3 bases: TGCGCCAGCGGGAGCCACCACGAGCAGTACTTC. This translates into CASGSHHEQYF.

The V and J genes are TRBV7-2 and TRBJ1-5; a weak D match, TRBD1 (6 bases). This CDR3 is 14 amino acids long. Germline V gives CDR1 SGHTA, CDR2 FQGNSA. V lost 2 bases and J 6 bases, leaving 11 bases between the germline ends. The CDR3 bases are TGTGCCAGCAGCTTAAACAGGGCTATTCAGCCCCAGCATTTT. Translating it yields CASSLNRAIQPQHF.

Only a few counts were recorded for this clone. V gene TRBV6-5 combines with J gene TRBJ2-1; 11 bases line up with TRBD2. CDR1 MNHEY and CDR2 SVGAGI come from the germline V gene. This CDR3 has 14 residues. Trimming took 5 bases from V and 3 from J; bases not matched to a gene: 0. CDR3 amino acids: CASSLAGGYNEQFF. CDR3 bases: TGTGCCAGCAGTCTAGCGGGAGGCTACAATGAGCAGTTCTTC.